This record covers a single T cell receptor beta chain. Which antigen it targets is not known. Qualities for individual bases were not recorded, and no much larger clone is one base off. The source of the sample is a study of beta chain features in type 1 diabetes (dated by TCRdb to 2017 to 2018). Regarding the study in general: Patients and healthy donors did not differ in mean age, gender distribution, total cell number or subset yield. Regulatory and stem cell-like memory subsets were obtained from only 8 patients and roughly 8 healthy donors, while naive and central memory subsets were obtained from all 30 or so donors. In the study, TCRB repertoires of sorted circulating CD4+ T cell subsets from recently diagnosed type 1 diabetes patients were compared with those of matched healthy donors. A total of about 100 million sorted cells were examined across all samples, and RNA yield correlated strongly with the number of cells per subset. The full study reports these points: PCR might favor shorter templates, but patient and control samples were amplified and corrected together, so any skew would affect both groups equally. Sequencing cDNA rather than genomic DNA could over-represent highly expressing activated cells, although activation and CD3 levels did not differ between groups. Type 1 diabetes patients showed a moderate but significant shortening of TCRB CDR3 length in all four CD4+ subsets. Only small numbers of individuals were included in the HLA sub-analyses, which left unresolved whether HLA type had any influence on TCRB rearrangement. Fewer insertions and more nucleotide deletions at VDJ recombination sites were observed in patients with type 1 diabetes, implying thymic rearrangement abnormalities. Naive, central memory and regulatory TCRB repertoires appeared more similar among patients than among healthy donors.

All of the isolated RNA was reverse transcribed with the High Capacity cDNA Reverse Transcription Kit, so expressed TCRB transcripts were sequenced. Deep immunoSEQ sequencing was applied to naive, central memory and regulatory T cell samples, giving an average of approximately 3.8 million total reads per sample. Sorted cells were lysed in RLT buffer, and RNA was extracted using DNase-treated RNeasy Micro or Mini kits according to cell number. To prevent cross-contamination, every cell subset was processed on its own, while patient and healthy donor samples were processed together. The immunoSEQ multiplex PCR was used to amplify TCRB sequences from cDNA, yielding 87-bp fragments that span the CDR3 region. The amplicons were sequenced using the Illumina HiSeq platform. Per the original workflow: Synthetic template baselines were used to correct PCR bias computationally, reads within Hamming distance 2 were collapsed, and singletons that could not be merged were discarded. Reads were aligned against IMGT so that V, D and J genes, CDR3 length and insertions or deletions at six rearrangement sites could be assigned. Within each subset, clonotype counts were normalized to the number of sorted cells before true diversity and Gini coefficients were calculated with the tcR R package. The overlap coefficient, calculated on TCRB nucleotide sequences, was used to quantify repertoire sharing. In TCRdb, the immuneACCESS table is reduced to in-frame sequences with V and J assigned. These tables do not hold every clone; where another copy was compared, an unresolved V gene accounts for under half, and the others remain unexplained. Clone size and the V and J calls come from that table; the DNA yielded D and trimming. This sample lists a few hundred thousand clones; around 10% were detected once. Clones ranked in the top ten supply about 0.63% of the sample.

Trimming removed 5 bases from V and 3 bases from J; the gene matches leave 3 bases unexplained. The CDR3 starts with the cysteine, ends with the phenylalanine, and has 13 residues. Only the CDR3 DNA stays, 39 bases, in frame from base 1. Taken from the germline V gene (reference sequence), the CDR1 and CDR2 loops are SGHNT and YYREEE. Each donor gave one peripheral blood draw, approximately 110 mL on average, collected into heparinised tubes. Using a panel that included CD45RO, CCR7, CD25, CD127, CD95 and CD27, naive, central memory, regulatory and stem cell-like memory CD4+ T cells were sorted on a BD FACSAria II. Purity was above 98% for every sorted population. Right away, PBMCs were isolated by Lymphoprep density gradient centrifugation and were stained directly, with no culture step. Samples were stained and sorted in pairs, with one healthy donor and one patient per experiment, so that batch effects were minimized.

This TCR came from a man younger than 40 with type 1 diabetes. The specimen sequenced was central memory CD4+ T cells from blood. The chain is encoded by TRBV5-4 joined to TRBJ1-2; 8 central bases correspond to TRBD1. The bases are TGTGCCAGCAGTCAGACAGGGGACTATGGCTACACCTTC. This gives the protein CASSQTGDYGYTF.